This TCR beta chain was found in a study of cytomegalovirus exposure and HLA in healthy donors. The study, taken as a whole, reports: Sequencing probably produced one cluster of sequence variants that were highly shared.

The primer mix had 60 Vbeta and 13 Jbeta primers. TCRdb's table, derived via immunoSEQ multiplex PCR, lists solely in-frame clones and lacks some. Of about 140,000 clones in the sample, 70% to 80% were seen once. Germline-derived CDR1 and CDR2 are GTSNPN and SVGIG (reference sequence). The CDR3 extends over 14 amino acids. As regards this clone: No antigen is known for it. At one of its ends the junction is not consistent with the germline gene, which may arise from a read error.

Source material: PBMCs. This clonotype originated in a female donor in good health and CMV-seronegative. The chain recombines TRBV30 with TRBJ2-1; 14 bases map to TRBD2. The CDR3 is CAWGVGLAGGEQFF. The CDR3 DNA reads as TGTGCCTGGGGTGTCGGACTAGCGGGAGGCGAGCAGTTCTTC. Using reference TRBV30 and TRBJ2-1 for the parts outside the CDR3, the full variable domain is SQTIHQWPATLVQPVGSPLSLECTVEGTSNPNLYWYRQAAGRGLQLLFYSVGIGQISSEVPQNLSASRPQDRQFILSSKKLLLSDSGFYLCAWGVGLAGGEQFFGPGTRLTVL.